These 26 T cell receptor beta chains were all obtained from the same sample, sequenced in a study of blood T cell repertoires in COVID-19 (TCRdb year 2020). Library preparation used the immunoSEQ multiplex PCR assay. TCRdb limited this immuneACCESS table to in-frame rearrangements with V and J called. A share of clones is missing; checked studies link under half to unresolved V genes, and the rest is unexplained. The sample yields about 120,000 clones; about nine tenths were counted once. The ten biggest clones cover roughly 2% of the sample. Sequenced sample: peripheral blood. The receptor set was obtained from a human donor with active COVID-19. The donor label of this sample is uncertain.

This clone was observed once. The chain uses TRBV7-9 and TRBJ1-1; D gene ambiguous. CDR1 is SEHNR and CDR2 is FQNEAQ in the germline V gene (reference sequence). Deletions cut 0 bases from V and 4 bases from J, with 12 bases between. The length of the CDR3 is 15 residues. CDR3 bases: TGTGCCAGCAGCTTAGCGTTTGGGGAGGGCACTGAAGCTTTCTTT. Translating gives CASSLAFGEGTEAFF.

The chain carries TRBV5-8 and TRBJ1-2; 10 nucleotides agree with TRBD1. The CDR3 has 14 residues. Germline V gene lookup returns CDR1 SGHTS and CDR2 YDEGEE. V was clipped by 3 bases and J by 8 bases; unmatched bases: 7. CDR3 sequence (DNA): TGTGCCAGCAGCTCACTAGGACAGGGGGGAGGCTACACCTTC. Its protein is CASSSLGQGGGYTF.

In its sample, this clone was seen once. The chain recombines TRBV4-3 with TRBJ1-4, with TRBD1 identical over 9 bases. V lost 2 bases to trimming and J lost 8 bases; unmatched junction nucleotides: 6. The CDR3 sequence is 15 residues long. Germline V gene data show CDR1 as LGHNA and CDR2 as YSLEER. CDR3 residues: CASSQTGTGIEKLFF. The DNA for the CDR3 is TGCGCCAGCAGCCAAACCGGGACAGGGATAGAAAAACTGTTTTTT.

The V and J genes are TRBV15 and TRBJ1-2; 9 nucleotides line up with TRBD1. The CDR3 sequence is 13 residues long. Germline CDR1 is LNHNV and CDR2 is YYDKDF (reference sequence). After removal of 5 bases from V and 8 bases from J, the junction contained 6 bases not matched to a gene. In DNA form, the CDR3 reads TGTGCCACCAGCGGCGACAGGGGGTACGGCTACACCTTC. This encodes CATSGDRGYGYTF.

The chain combines TRBV6-5 with TRBJ2-7; 9 bases are shared with TRBD2. J was trimmed by 2 bases and V by 7 bases; bases with no gene match: 6. The CDR3 is 14 amino acids. The germline gives CDR1 MNHEY, CDR2 SVGAGI. The CDR3 coding sequence is TGTGCCAGCATAAGCGGGGGGCCTCCCTACGAGCAGTACTTC. Its translation: CASISGGPPYEQYF.

This clone has a single count. The chain links TRBV6-6 to TRBJ2-3; 10 bases line up with TRBD2. This CDR3 has 19 amino acids. V lost 6 bases, J lost 0 bases, and 15 bases stayed unmatched. The germline CDR1 and CDR2 sequences are MNHNY and SVGAGI (reference sequence). CDR3 residues: CASSRTLAGDAISTDTQYF. The CDR3 region has the DNA TGTGCCAGCAGCCGAACCCTAGCGGGGGATGCGATTAGCACAGATACGCAGTATTTT.

The rearrangement joins TRBV19 to TRBJ1-5, with 12 bases that match TRBD1. The V gene's germline CDR1 is LNHDA and CDR2 SQIVND (reference sequence). After removal of 5 bases from V and 0 bases from J, the junction contained 5 bases not matched to a gene. The CDR3 has 17 residues. CDR3 sequence: CASSSGQGAYSNQPQHF. CDR3 nucleotides: TGTGCCAGTAGTTCGGGACAGGGGGCCTATAGCAATCAGCCCCAGCATTTT.

The chain couples TRBV7-9 to TRBJ1-2; 11 bases agree with TRBD1. The germline V gene encodes CDR1 SEHNR and CDR2 FQNEAQ (reference sequence). This CDR3 comprises 13 residues. With 3 bases clipped from V and 10 bases from J, the junction kept 4 bases outside the gene matches. The CDR3 DNA is TGTGCCAGCAGCTTGAGGGGACAGGGGGACTACACCTTC. Translation gives CASSLRGQGDYTF.

The chain uses TRBV27 and TRBJ1-5; D unresolved. Germline CDR1 MNHEY, CDR2 SMNVEV (reference sequence). There are 15 residues in the CDR3. V was pared by 0 bases and J by 2 bases, with 8 bases between. The CDR3 region has the DNA TGTGCCAGCAGTTTATCAGGGAGGGGCAATCAGCCCCAGCATTTT. Translated, it gives CASSLSGRGNQPQHF.

This sequence joins TRBV3-1 (or the pseudogene TRBV3-2) and TRBJ2-7; no clear D gene. Germline V gene sequence: CDR1 LGHDT, CDR2 YNNKEL (reference sequence). Deletions cut 4 bases from V and 0 bases from J, with 10 bases between. The CDR3 covers 14 residues. The CDR3: CASSPLGISYEQYF. In DNA form, the CDR3 reads TGTGCCAGCAGCCCTCTGGGCATCTCCTACGAGCAGTACTTC.

The J gene is TRBJ1-5, the V gene TRBV4-2; 8 positions agree with TRBD1. This CDR3 has 16 residues. Trimming cost V 3 bases and J 4 bases; bases outside gene matches: 8. Per the germline V gene, CDR1 is LGHNA and CDR2 is YNFKEQ. DNA for the CDR3: TGTGCCAGCAGCCAGTATGGGACAGGCGAAAATCAGCCCCAGCATTTT. This translates into CASSQYGTGENQPQHF.

Here the CDR3 DNA reads TGTGCCAGCAGCCAAGTGCGACAGGGAGACGGCGAGCAGTACTTC. Translating it yields CASSQVRQGDGEQYF. The chain is built from TRBV4-2 and TRBJ2-7; 7 bases are a match to TRBD1. The CDR3 has 15 amino acids. The germline V gene has CDR1 LGHNA and CDR2 YNFKEQ. V shed 1 base and J 6 bases; nucleotides not matched to a gene: 9.

This chain uses TRBV10-3 with TRBJ2-5; the D gene is possibly TRBD2 (5 bases). Trimming took 6 bases from V and 7 from J, leaving 15 bases between them. Germline loops: CDR1 ENHRY, CDR2 SYGVKD. There are 13 residues in the CDR3. CDR3 in DNA: TGTGCCATCAGGACTAACACGGGCGGGACCCAGTACTTC. This codes for CAIRTNTGGTQYF.

The rearrangement joins TRBV5-4 to TRBJ2-7; 8 bases agree with TRBD2. Unmatched junction bases numbered 11, after V lost 7 bases and J lost 2 bases. CDR3 length: 15 amino acids. The V gene's germline CDR1 is SGHNT and CDR2 YYREEE (reference sequence). The CDR3 region is CASGPPGGGPYEQYF. The CDR3 nucleotides read TGTGCCAGCGGCCCCCCCGGGGGGGGTCCCTACGAGCAGTACTTC.

The chain is built from TRBV27 and TRBJ2-7; tentatively, D is TRBD1 (6 bases). The CDR3 has 14 amino acids. Germline CDR1 MNHEY, CDR2 SMNVEV (reference sequence). Trimming took off 5 bases at V and 4 bases at J, with 15 bases between the two ends. CDR3 DNA: TGTGCCAGCAGTCATGCAGGGGCTGGGTACGAGCAGTACTTC. It yields the protein CASSHAGAGYEQYF.

The chain has TRBV6-5 and TRBJ2-2; D gene uncertain. Germline values: CDR1 MNHEY, CDR2 SVGAGI. The CDR3 totals 14 residues. The V gene lost 6 bases and the J gene lost 1 base, with 9 bases spanning the gap. The CDR3 is CASSYGRNTGELFF. CDR3 DNA sequence: TGTGCCAGCAGCTACGGCAGGAACACCGGGGAGCTGTTTTTT.

The table lists this clone with a count of one. The genes are TRBV5-1 and TRBJ2-1; TRBD2 agrees at 15 bases. The CDR3 totals 19 residues. CDR1 is SGHRS and CDR2 is YFSETQ in the germline V gene. V lost 3 bases to trimming and J lost 12 bases; unmatched junction nucleotides: 19. The chain's CDR3 is CASSYPGLAGGLPNQVQFF. The CDR3 DNA reads as TGCGCCAGCAGCTATCCGGGACTAGCGGGGGGCCTCCCTAACCAGGTGCAGTTCTTC.

This clone has a count of ten or more. Additional DNA sequences in this sample encode the identical CDR3. The chain has TRBV9 and TRBJ1-3; tentative D call: TRBD1 (5 bases). The germline V gene has CDR1 SGDLS and CDR2 YYNGEE. V gave up 0 bases and J gave up 4 bases, with 11 bases separating them. CDR3 length: 15 amino acids. The CDR3 sequence: CASSVGRGSGNTIYF. Written as DNA, the CDR3 is TGTGCCAGCAGCGTAGGGAGGGGTTCAGGAAACACCATATATTTT. The full variable domain, in which reference TRBV9 and TRBJ1-3 provide the parts outside the CDR3, is DSGVTQTPKHLITATGQRVTLRCSPRSGDLSVYWYQQSLDQGLQFLIQYYNGEERAKGNILERFSAQQFPDLHSELNLSSLELGDSALYFCASSVGRGSGNTIYFGEGSWLTVV.

The J gene is TRBJ2-5, the V gene TRBV5-4; possibly TRBD1 for D (6 bases). The V gene lost 0 bases and the J gene lost 0 bases, with 12 bases spanning the gap. The CDR3 spans 16 residues. From germline, CDR1 is SGHNT and CDR2 YYREEE (reference sequence). This CDR3 is CASSLGQAPYQETQYF. The DNA for the CDR3 is TGTGCCAGCAGCTTGGGACAGGCACCGTACCAAGAGACCCAGTACTTC. Looking up the rest from reference TRBV5-4 and TRBJ2-5 gives the full variable domain: ETGVTQSPTHLIKTRGQQVTLRCSSQSGHNTVSWYQQALGQGPQFIFQYYREEENGRGNFPPRFSGLQFPNYSSELNVNALELDDSALYLCASSLGQAPYQETQYFGPGTRLLVL.

The rearrangement joins TRBV18 to TRBJ1-2; D is unresolved. The CDR3 totals 16 residues. CDR1 is KGHSH, CDR2 LQKENI, per germline. V gave up 5 bases and J gave up 0 bases, with 16 bases separating them. The CDR3 sequence is CASSALPDGANYGYTF. CDR3 bases: TGTGCCAGCTCAGCCCTACCCGACGGAGCTAACTATGGCTACACCTTC. The variable domain in full, completed from reference TRBV18 and TRBJ1-2, reads NAGVMQNPRHLVRRRGQEARLRCSPMKGHSHVYWYRQLPEEGLKFMVYLQKENIIDESGMPKERFSAEFPKEGPSILRIQQVVRGDSAAYFCASSALPDGANYGYTFGSGTRLTVV.

The genes are TRBV6-5 and TRBJ1-4; D unclear. This CDR3 has 14 residues. V lost 6 bases and J 0 bases, leaving 8 bases between the germline ends. Germline assignment: CDR1 MNHEY and CDR2 SVGAGI. CDR3 in DNA: TGTGCCAGCAGGAGAGATGCAACTAATGAAAAACTGTTTTTT. Translating gives CASRRDATNEKLFF.

The rearrangement joins TRBV1 to TRBJ1-5. TRBV1 is an annotated pseudogene. The CDR3 covers 15 residues. The CDR3 loop reads CTSRQTGISNQPQHF. The CDR3 region has the DNA TGCACCAGCAGACAAACGGGGATCAGCAATCAGCCCCAGCATTTT.

The chain carries TRBV9 and TRBJ1-2; TRBD1 agrees at 8 bases. CDR3 length: 15 amino acids. From germline, CDR1 is SGDLS and CDR2 YYNGEE. Trimming took 3 bases from V and 2 from J; bases not matched to a gene: 6. CDR3 coding DNA: TGTGCCAGCAGCGCTCCGGACAGGGCGAACTATGGCTACACCTTC. Its protein is CASSAPDRANYGYTF.

The chain combines TRBV2 with TRBJ2-2; maybe TRBD1 (6 bases). From germline, CDR1 is SNHLY and CDR2 FYNNEI. The CDR3 runs 14 residues. With 6 bases removed from V and 3 bases from J, the gap between germline ends came to 11 bases. CDR3 sequence: CASRRDIHTGELFF. The CDR3 DNA sequence: TGTGCCAGCAGGAGGGACATTCACACCGGGGAGCTGTTTTTT.

The rearrangement uses TRBV29-1 and TRBJ2-1; D possibly corresponds to TRBD1 (7 bases). Germline V gene sequence: CDR1 SQVTM, CDR2 ANQGSEA. Trimming took 6 bases from V and 6 from J, leaving 21 bases between them. The CDR3 is 15 residues long. CDR3 amino acids: CSVRGGTVSVNEQFF. CDR3 DNA sequence: TGCAGCGTCCGCGGCGGGACAGTCTCGGTCAATGAGCAGTTCTTC.

The CDR3 bases are TGTGCCAGCAGTTACGCAAGACAGGTAAATCAGCCCCAGCATTTT. This encodes CASSYARQVNQPQHF. The rearrangement uses TRBV6-6 and TRBJ1-5; D is perhaps TRBD1 (6 bases). The germline V and J ends were trimmed by 2 bases and 4 bases, with 12 bases remaining between them. There are 15 residues in the CDR3. Germline V lookup: CDR1 MNHNY, CDR2 SVGAGI (reference sequence).